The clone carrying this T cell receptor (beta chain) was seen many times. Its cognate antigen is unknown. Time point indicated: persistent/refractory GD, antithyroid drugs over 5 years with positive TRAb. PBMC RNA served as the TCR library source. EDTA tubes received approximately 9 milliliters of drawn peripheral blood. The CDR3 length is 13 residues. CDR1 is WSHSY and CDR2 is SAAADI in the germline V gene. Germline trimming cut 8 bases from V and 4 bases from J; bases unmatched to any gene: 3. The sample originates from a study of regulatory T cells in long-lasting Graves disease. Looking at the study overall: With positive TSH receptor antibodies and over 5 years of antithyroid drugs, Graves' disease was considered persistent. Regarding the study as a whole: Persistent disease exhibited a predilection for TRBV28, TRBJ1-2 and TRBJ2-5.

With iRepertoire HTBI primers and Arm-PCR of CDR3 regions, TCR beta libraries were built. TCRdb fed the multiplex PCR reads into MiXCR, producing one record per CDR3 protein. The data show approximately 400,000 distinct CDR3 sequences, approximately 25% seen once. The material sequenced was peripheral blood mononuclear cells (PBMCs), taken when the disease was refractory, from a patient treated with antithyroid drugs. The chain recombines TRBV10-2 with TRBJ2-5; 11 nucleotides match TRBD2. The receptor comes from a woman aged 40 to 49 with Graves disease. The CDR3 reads CASGGLAVETQYF. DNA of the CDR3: TGCGCCAGCGGGGGACTAGCGGTAGAGACCCAGTACTTC.